These 5 T cell receptor beta chains were all obtained from the same sample, sequenced in a study of molecular identifiers for immune sequencing clone quantification. TCRdb passed the PCR reads through MiXCR, listing each CDR3 protein once. Of more than 450,000 distinct CDR3 sequences listed, 20% to 25% are singletons. Specimen: naive CD8+ T cells from blood, with Jurkat cell RNA spiked in. Described subset: FACS-sorted CD8+CD4-CCR7+CD45RA+ naive T cells. These receptors all come from a human donor in good health. Some libraries in this study had Jurkat cell RNA spiked in.

Comments on this clonotype: It may be a read error: a sequence one base away is much more abundant. The chain has TRBV28 and TRBJ2-3; 7 bases agree with TRBD1. This CDR3 has 14 residues. CDR1 is MDHEN and CDR2 is SYDVKM in the germline V gene. The V gene end was trimmed by 7 bases and the J gene end by 7 bases; junction bases not matched to a gene: 11. In DNA, the CDR3 is TGTGCCAGCACCGTAAGACAGGGAATTAATACGCAGTATTTT. The encoded protein is CASTVRQGINTQYF.

There are a few counts of this clonotype. The chain links TRBV19 to TRBJ1-5; D remains unclear. The CDR3 has 16 residues. Germline values: CDR1 LNHDA, CDR2 SQIVND (reference sequence). With 4 bases removed from V and 5 bases from J, the gap between germline ends came to 18 bases. CDR3 bases: TGTGCCAGTAGTACCCTATCCCTGGATAAAGATCAGCCCCAGCATTTT. It encodes CASSTLSLDKDQPQHF.

This chain links TRBV30 with TRBJ2-3, with 9 bases fitting TRBD2. This CDR3 has 15 residues. Looked up from germline, CDR1 is GTSNPN and CDR2 is SVGIG (reference sequence). J gave up 3 bases and V 8 bases, and 12 bases lay outside the gene matches. The CDR3 spells CARTAGGPGTDTQYF. Written as DNA, the CDR3 is TGTGCCCGGACGGCGGGAGGGCCCGGAACAGATACGCAGTATTTT. Using reference TRBV30 and TRBJ2-3 for the parts outside the CDR3, the full variable domain is SQTIHQWPATLVQPVGSPLSLECTVEGTSNPNLYWYRQAAGRGLQLLFYSVGIGQISSEVPQNLSASRPQDRQFILSSKKLLLSDSGFYLCARTAGGPGTDTQYFGPGTRLTVL.

This clonotype was observed a few times. This clone may be a read error of a much larger clone one base away. Here the CDR3 reads CSVEGTERTNEKLVF. CDR3 nucleotides: TGCAGCGTTGAGGGGACAGAAAGAACTAATGAAAAACTGGTTTTT. The chain joins TRBV29-1 to TRBJ1-4, with TRBD1 matching 7 bases. Per germline, CDR1 SQVTM and CDR2 ANQGSEA. The CDR3 spans 15 residues.

This clonotype appeared a few times. The J gene is TRBJ1-4, the V gene TRBV9; 7 nucleotides agree with TRBD1. Trimming cost V 0 bases and J 4 bases; bases outside gene matches: 3. The CDR3 contains 15 residues. Per the germline V gene, CDR1 is SGDLS and CDR2 is YYNGEE. CDR3 DNA sequence: TGTGCCAGCAGCGTAGGAGGGACAGATAATGAAAAACTGTTTTTT. It translates to CASSVGGTDNEKLFF.